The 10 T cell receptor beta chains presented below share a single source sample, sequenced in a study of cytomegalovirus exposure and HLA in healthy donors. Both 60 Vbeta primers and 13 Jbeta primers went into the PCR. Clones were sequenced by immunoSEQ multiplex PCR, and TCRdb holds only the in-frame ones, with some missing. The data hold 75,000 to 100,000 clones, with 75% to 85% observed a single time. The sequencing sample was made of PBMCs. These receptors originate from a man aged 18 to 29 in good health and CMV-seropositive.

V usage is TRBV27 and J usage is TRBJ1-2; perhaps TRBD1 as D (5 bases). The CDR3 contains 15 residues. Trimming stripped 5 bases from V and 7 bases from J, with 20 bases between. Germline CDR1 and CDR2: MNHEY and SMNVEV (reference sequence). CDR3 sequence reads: CASSARVTDWSGYTF. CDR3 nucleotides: TGTGCCAGCAGTGCCAGGGTCACGGATTGGAGTGGCTACACCTTC.

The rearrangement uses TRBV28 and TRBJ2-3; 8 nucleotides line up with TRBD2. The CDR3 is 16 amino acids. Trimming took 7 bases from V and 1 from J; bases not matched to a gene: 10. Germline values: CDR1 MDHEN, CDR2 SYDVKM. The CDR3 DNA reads TGTGCCAGCACTCCCTTGCGGGGGGTAGGCACAGATACGCAGTATTTT. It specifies CASTPLRGVGTDTQYF.

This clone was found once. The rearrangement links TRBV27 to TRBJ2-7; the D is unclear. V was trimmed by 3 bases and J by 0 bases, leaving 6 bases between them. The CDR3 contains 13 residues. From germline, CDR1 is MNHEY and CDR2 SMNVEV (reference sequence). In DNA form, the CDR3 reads TGTGCCAGCAGTTTTCTCTCCTCCTACGAGCAGTACTTC. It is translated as CASSFLSSYEQYF.

Written as DNA, the CDR3 is TGTGCCAGTAGTGCCCTCGGGGGACAGGGATTTGTCGCTGAAGCTTTCTTT. Encoded protein: CASSALGGQGFVAEAFF. This rearrangement joins TRBV19 to TRBJ1-1; 9 nucleotides agree with TRBD1. Losses at the gene ends were 5 bases for V and 6 bases for J; bases not matched to a gene: 16. The V gene's germline CDR1 is LNHDA and CDR2 SQIVND (reference sequence). The CDR3 extends over 17 amino acids. The full variable domain, with the rest looked up from reference TRBV19 and TRBJ1-1, is DGGITQSPKYLFRKEGQNVTLSCEQNLNHDAMYWYRQDPGQGLRLIYYSQIVNDFQKGDIAEGYSVSREKKESFPLTVTSAQKNPTAFYLCASSALGGQGFVAEAFFGQGTRLTVV.

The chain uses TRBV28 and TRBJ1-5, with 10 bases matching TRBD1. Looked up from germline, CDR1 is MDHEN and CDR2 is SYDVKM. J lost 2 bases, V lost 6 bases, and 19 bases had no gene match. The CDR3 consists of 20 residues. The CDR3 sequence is CASRLKGQGRPIPGNQPQHF. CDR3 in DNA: TGTGCCAGCAGACTTAAGGGACAGGGGAGACCGATCCCCGGCAATCAGCCCCAGCATTTT. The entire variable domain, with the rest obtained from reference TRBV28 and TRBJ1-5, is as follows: DVKVTQSSRYLVKRTGEKVFLECVQDMDHENMFWYRQDPGLGLRLIYFSYDVKMKEKGDIPEGYSVSREKKERFSLILESASTNQTSMYLCASRLKGQGRPIPGNQPQHFGDGTRLSIL.

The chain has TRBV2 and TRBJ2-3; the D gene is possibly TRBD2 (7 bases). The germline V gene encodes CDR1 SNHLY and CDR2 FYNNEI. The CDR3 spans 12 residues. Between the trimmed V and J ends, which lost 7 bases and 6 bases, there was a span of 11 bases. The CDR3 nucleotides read TGTGCCAGCAAGGGGGGGTTGGATACGCAGTATTTT. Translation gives CASKGGLDTQYF.

In DNA form, the CDR3 reads TGTGCCAGCAGTCTACAGAGCTCCTACGAGCAGTACTTC. Its translation is CASSLQSSYEQYF. The chain combines TRBV5-4 with TRBJ2-7; D not resolved. The CDR3 covers 13 residues. The germline gives CDR1 SGHNT, CDR2 YYREEE (reference sequence). Trimming stripped 5 bases from V and 0 bases from J, with 9 bases between.

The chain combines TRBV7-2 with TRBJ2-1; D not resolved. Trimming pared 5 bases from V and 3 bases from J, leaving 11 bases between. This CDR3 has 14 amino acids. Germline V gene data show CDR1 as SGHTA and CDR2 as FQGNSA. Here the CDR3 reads CASSAHRDYNEQFF. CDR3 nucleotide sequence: TGTGCCAGCAGCGCCCACAGAGACTACAATGAGCAGTTCTTC.

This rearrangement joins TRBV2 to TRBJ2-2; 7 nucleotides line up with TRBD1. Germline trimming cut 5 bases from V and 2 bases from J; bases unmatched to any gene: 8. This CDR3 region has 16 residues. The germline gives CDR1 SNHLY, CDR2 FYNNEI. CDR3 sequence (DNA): TGTGCCAGCAGTTTACAGGGGCTAAAAAACACCGGGGAGCTGTTTTTT. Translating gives CASSLQGLKNTGELFF.

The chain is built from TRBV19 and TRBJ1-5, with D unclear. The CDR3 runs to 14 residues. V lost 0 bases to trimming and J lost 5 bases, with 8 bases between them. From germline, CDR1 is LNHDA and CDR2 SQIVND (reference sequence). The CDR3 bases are TGTGCCAGTAGTATAGAGGCAGGCCATCAGCCCCAGCATTTT. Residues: CASSIEAGHQPQHF. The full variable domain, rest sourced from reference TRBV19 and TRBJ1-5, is DGGITQSPKYLFRKEGQNVTLSCEQNLNHDAMYWYRQDPGQGLRLIYYSQIVNDFQKGDIAEGYSVSREKKESFPLTVTSAQKNPTAFYLCASSIEAGHQPQHFGDGTRLSIL.